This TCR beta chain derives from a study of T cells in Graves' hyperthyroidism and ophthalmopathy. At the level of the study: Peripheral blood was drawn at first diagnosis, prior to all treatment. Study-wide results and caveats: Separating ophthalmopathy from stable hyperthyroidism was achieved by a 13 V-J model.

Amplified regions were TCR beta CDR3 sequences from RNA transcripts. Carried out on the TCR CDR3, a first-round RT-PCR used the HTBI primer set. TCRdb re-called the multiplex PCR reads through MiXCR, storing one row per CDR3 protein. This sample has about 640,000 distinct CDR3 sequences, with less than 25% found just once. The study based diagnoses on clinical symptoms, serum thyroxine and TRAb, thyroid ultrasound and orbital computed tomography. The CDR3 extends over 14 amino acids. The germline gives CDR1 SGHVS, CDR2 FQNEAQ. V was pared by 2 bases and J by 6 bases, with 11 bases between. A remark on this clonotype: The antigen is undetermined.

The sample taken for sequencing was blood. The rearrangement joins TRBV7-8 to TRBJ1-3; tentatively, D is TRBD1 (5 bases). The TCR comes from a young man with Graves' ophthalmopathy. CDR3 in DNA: TGTGCCAGCAGCTTAAGCAGGGATGTAAACACCATATATTTT. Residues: CASSLSRDVNTIYF. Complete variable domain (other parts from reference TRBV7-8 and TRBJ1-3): GAGVSQSPRYKVAKRGQDVALRCDPISGHVSLFWYQQALGQGPEFLTYFQNEAQLDKSGLPSDRFFAERPEGSVSTLKIQRTQQEDSAVYLCASSLSRDVNTIYFGEGSWLTVV.